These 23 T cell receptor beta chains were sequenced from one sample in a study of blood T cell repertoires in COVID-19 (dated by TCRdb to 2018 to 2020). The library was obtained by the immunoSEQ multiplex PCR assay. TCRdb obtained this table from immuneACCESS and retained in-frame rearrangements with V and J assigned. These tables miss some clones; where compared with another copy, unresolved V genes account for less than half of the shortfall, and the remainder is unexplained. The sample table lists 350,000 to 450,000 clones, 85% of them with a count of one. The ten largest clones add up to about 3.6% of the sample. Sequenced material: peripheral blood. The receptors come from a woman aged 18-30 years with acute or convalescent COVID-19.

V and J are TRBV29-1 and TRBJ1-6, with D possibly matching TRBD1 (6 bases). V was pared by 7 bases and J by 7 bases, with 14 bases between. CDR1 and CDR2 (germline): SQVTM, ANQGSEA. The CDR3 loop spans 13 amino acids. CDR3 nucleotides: TGCAGCGCGTTACAGGGTCTCAATTCACCCCTCCACTTT. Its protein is CSALQGLNSPLHF. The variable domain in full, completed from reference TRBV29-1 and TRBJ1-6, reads SAVISQKPSRDICQRGTSLTIQCQVDSQVTMMFWYRQQPGQSLTLIATANQGSEATYESGFVIDKFPISRPNLTFSTLTVSNMSPEDSSIYLCSALQGLNSPLHFGNGTRLTVT.

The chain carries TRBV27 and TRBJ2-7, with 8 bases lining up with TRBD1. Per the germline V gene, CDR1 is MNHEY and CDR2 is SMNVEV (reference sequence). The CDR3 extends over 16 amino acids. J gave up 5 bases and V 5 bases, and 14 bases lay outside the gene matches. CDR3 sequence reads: CASSPPRTGRRDEQYF. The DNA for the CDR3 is TGTGCCAGCAGTCCACCCAGGACAGGGCGTCGGGACGAGCAGTACTTC.

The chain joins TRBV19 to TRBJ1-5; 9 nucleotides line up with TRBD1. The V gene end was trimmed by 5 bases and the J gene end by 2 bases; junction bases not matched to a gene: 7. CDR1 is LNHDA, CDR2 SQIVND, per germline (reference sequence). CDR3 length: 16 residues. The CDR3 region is CASSLSRDRGNQPQHF. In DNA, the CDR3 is TGTGCCAGTAGTCTCAGCAGGGACAGGGGCAATCAGCCCCAGCATTTT.

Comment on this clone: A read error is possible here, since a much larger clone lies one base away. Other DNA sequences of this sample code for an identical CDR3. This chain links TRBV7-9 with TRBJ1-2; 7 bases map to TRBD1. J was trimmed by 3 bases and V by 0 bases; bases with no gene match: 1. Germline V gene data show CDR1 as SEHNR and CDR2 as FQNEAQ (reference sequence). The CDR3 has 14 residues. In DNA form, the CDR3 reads TGTGCCAGCAGCTTAGCAGACAGGGACTATGGCTACACCTTC. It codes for CASSLADRDYGYTF.

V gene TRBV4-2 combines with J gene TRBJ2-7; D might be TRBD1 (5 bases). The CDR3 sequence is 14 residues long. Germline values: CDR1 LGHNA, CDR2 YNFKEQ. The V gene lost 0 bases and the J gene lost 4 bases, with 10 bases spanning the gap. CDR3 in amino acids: CASSQEGATYEQYF. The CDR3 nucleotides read TGTGCCAGCAGCCAAGAAGGGGCAACTTACGAGCAGTACTTC.

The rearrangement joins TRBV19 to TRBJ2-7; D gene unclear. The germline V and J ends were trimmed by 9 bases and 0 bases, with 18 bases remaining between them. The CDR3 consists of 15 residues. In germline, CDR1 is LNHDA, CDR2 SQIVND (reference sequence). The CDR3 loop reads CASRSGVSFSYEQYF. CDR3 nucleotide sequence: TGTGCCAGCCGAAGTGGAGTCTCCTTCTCCTACGAGCAGTACTTC.

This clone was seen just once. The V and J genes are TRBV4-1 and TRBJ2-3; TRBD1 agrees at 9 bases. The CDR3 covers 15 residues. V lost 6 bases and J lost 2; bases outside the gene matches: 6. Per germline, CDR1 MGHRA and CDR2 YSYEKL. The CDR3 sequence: CASSPDRGFTDTQYF. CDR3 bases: TGCGCCAGCAGTCCGGACAGGGGTTTCACAGATACGCAGTATTTT.

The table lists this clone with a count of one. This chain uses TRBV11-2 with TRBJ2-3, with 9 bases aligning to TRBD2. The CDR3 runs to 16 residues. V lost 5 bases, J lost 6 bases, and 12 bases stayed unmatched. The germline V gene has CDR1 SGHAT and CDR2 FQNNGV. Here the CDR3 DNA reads TGTGCCAGCAGCGCCCGATCGGGGACTAGCTTGGATACGCAGTATTTT. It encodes CASSARSGTSLDTQYF.

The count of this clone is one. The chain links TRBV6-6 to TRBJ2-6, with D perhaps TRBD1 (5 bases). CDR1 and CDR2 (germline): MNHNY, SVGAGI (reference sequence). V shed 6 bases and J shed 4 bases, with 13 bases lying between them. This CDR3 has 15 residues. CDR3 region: CASRYTGTGANVLTF. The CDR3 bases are TGTGCCAGCAGGTATACAGGTACCGGGGCCAACGTCCTGACTTTC.

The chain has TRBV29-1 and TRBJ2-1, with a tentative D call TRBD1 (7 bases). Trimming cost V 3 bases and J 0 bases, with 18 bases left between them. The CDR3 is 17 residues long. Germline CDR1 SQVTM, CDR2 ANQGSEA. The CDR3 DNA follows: TGCAGCGTTGATAGTTGGGGGGACAGACACTCCTACAATGAGCAGTTCTTC. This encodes CSVDSWGDRHSYNEQFF.

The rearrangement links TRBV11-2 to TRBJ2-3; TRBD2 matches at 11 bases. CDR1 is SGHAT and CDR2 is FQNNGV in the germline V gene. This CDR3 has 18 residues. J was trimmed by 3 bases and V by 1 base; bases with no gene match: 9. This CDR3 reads CASSLGGIAGGRTDTQYF. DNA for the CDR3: TGTGCCAGCAGCTTAGGAGGGATAGCGGGGGGGCGTACAGATACGCAGTATTTT.

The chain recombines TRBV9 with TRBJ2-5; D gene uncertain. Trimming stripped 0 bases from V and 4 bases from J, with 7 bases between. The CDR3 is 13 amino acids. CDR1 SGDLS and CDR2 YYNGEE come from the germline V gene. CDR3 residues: CASSVGLLETQYF. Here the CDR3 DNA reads TGTGCCAGCAGCGTAGGACTGCTAGAGACCCAGTACTTC.

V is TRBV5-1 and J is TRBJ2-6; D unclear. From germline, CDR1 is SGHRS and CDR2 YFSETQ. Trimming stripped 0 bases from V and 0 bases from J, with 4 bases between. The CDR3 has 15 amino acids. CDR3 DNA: TGCGCCAGCAGCTTGGGCGCCTCTGGGGCCAACGTCCTGACTTTC. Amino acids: CASSLGASGANVLTF.

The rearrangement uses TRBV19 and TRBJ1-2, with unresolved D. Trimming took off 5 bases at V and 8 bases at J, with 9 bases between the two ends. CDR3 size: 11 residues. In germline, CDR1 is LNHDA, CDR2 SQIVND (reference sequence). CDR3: CASSPSEGYTF. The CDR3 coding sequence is TGTGCCAGTAGTCCCTCTGAGGGCTACACCTTC.

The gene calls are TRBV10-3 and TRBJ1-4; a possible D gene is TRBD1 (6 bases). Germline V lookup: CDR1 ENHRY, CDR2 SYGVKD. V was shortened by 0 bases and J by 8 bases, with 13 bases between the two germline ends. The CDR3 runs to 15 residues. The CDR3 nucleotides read TGTGCCATCAGTGAGTCGGGCGGGGGCTACGAAAAACTGTTTTTT. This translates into CAISESGGGYEKLFF.

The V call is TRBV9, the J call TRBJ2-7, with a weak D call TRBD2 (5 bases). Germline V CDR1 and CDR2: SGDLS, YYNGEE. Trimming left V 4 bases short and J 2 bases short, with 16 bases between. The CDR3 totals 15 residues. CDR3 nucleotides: TGTGCCAGCAGCCCCGAGGGAACAGCCCCCTACGAGCAGTACTTC. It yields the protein CASSPEGTAPYEQYF. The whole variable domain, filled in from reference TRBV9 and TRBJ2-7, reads DSGVTQTPKHLITATGQRVTLRCSPRSGDLSVYWYQQSLDQGLQFLIQYYNGEERAKGNILERFSAQQFPDLHSELNLSSLELGDSALYFCASSPEGTAPYEQYFGPGTRLTVT.

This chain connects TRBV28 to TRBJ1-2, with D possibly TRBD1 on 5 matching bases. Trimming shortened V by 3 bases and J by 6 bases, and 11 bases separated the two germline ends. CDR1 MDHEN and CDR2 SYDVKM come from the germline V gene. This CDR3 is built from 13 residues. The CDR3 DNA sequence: TGTGCCAGCAGTTTCGTAGACAGTGATGGCTACACCTTC. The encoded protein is CASSFVDSDGYTF.

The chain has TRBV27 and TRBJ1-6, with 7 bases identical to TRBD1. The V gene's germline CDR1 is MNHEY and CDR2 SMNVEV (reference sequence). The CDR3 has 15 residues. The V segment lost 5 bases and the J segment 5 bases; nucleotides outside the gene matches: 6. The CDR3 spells CASSLLQGNNSPLHF. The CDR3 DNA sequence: TGTGCCAGCAGTCTCCTACAGGGGAATAATTCACCCCTCCACTTT.

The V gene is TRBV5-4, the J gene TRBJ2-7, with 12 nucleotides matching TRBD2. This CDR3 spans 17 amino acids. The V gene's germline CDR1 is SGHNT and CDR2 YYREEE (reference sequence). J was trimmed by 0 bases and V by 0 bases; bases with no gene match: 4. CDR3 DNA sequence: TGTGCCAGCAGCTTGGGGACTAGCGGGAAAGACTCCTACGAGCAGTACTTC. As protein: CASSLGTSGKDSYEQYF.

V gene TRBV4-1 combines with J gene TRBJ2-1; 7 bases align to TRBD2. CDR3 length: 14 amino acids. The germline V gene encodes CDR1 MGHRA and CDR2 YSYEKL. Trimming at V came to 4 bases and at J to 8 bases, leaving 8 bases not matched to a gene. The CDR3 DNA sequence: TGCGCCAGCAGCCGAGGACTAGATGTCTATGAGCAGTTCTTC. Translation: CASSRGLDVYEQFF.

The CDR3 coding sequence is TGTGCCAGCTCACCACCGAGGATGGGACTAGAAGAGACCCAGTACTTC. Its protein is CASSPPRMGLEETQYF. This chain uses TRBV18 with TRBJ2-5; TRBD2 matches 8 bases. Trimming removed 0 bases from V and 3 bases from J; junction bases left unmatched: 6. CDR1 KGHSH and CDR2 LQKENI come from the germline V gene. This CDR3 comprises 16 residues.

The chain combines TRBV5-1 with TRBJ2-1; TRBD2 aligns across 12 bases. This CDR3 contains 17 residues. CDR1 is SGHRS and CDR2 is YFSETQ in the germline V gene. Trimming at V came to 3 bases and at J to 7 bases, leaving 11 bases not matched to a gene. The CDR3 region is CASSSGTSGRGGNEQFF. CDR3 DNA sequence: TGCGCCAGCAGCTCCGGGACTAGCGGGCGGGGGGGGAATGAGCAGTTCTTC. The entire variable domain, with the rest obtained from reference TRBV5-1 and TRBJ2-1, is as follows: KAGVTQTPRYLIKTRGQQVTLSCSPISGHRSVSWYQQTPGQGLQFLFEYFSETQRNKGNFPGRFSGRQFSNSRSEMNVSTLELGDSALYLCASSSGTSGRGGNEQFFGPGTRLTVL.

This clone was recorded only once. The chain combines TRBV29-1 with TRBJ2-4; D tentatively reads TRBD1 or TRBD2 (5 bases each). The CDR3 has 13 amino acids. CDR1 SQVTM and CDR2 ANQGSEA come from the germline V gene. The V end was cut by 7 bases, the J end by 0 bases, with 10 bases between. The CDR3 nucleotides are TGCAGCGCGGGGCCACTAGCCAAAAACATTCAGTACTTC. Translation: CSAGPLAKNIQYF.